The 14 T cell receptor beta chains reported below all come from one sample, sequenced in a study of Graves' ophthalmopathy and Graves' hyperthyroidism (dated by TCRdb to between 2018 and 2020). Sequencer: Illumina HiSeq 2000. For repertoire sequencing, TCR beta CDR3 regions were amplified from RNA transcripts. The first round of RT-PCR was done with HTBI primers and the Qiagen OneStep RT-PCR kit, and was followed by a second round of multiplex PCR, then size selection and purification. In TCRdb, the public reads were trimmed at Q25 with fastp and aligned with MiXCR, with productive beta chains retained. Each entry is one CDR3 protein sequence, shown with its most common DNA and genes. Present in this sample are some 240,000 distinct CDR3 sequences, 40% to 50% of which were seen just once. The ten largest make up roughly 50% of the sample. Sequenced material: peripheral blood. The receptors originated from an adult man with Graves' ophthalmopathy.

CDR3 in amino acids: CASWGQPQHF. The CDR3, as DNA: TGCGCCAGCTGGGGACAGCCCCAGCATTTT. The J gene is TRBJ1-5, the V gene TRBV5-1; D uncertain. The CDR3 is 10 amino acids. Germline CDR1 is SGHRS and CDR2 is YFSETQ. Trimming left V 7 bases short and J 7 bases short, with 6 bases between.

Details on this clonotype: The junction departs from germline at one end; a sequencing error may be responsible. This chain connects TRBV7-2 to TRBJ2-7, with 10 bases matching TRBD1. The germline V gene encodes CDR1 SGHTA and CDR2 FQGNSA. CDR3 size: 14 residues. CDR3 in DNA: TGTGTCAGCAGCCCGGGACAGGGGTTGCGAGAGCAGTACTTC. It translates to CVSSPGQGLREQYF.

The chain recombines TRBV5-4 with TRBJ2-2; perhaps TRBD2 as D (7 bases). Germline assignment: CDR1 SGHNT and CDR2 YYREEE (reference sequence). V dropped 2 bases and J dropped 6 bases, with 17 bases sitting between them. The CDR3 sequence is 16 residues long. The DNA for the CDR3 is TGTGCCAGCAGCTTAGCACAGGGACGGGGGGCCGGGGAGCTGTTTTTT. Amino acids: CASSLAQGRGAGELFF.

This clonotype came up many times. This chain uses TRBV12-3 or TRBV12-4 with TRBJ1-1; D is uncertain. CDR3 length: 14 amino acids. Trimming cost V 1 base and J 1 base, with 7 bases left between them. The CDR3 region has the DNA TGTGCCAGCAGTTTAGGCTCAGGGAACACTGAAGCTTTCTTT. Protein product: CASSLGSGNTEAFF.

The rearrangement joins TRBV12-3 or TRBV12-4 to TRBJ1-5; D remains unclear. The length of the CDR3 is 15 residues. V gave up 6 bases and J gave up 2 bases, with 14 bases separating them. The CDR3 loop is CASSVMGQRNQPQHF. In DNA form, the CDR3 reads TGTGCCAGCAGCGTCATGGGCCAGCGCAATCAGCCCCAGCATTTT.

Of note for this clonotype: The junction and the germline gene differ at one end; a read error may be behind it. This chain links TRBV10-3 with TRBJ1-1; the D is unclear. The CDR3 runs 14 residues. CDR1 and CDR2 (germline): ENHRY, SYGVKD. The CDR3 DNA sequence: TGTGCCAGCAGTTTATCGTCGGCGAACACTGAAGCTTTCTTT. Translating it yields CASSLSSANTEAFF.

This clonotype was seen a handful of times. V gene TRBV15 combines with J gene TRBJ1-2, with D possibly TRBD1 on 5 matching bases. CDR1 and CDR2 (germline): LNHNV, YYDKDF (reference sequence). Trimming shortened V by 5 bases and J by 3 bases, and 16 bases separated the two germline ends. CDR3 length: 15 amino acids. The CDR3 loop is CATSQSWMTDYGYTF. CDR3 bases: TGTGCCACCAGCCAGAGTTGGATGACAGACTATGGCTACACCTTC.

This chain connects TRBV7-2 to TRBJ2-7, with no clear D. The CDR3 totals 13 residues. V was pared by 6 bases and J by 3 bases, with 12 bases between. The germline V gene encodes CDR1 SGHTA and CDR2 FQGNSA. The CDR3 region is CASSIEPLYEQYF. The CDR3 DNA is TGTGCCAGCAGTATAGAGCCCCTCTACGAGCAGTACTTC. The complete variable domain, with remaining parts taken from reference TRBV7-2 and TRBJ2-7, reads GAGVSQSPSNKVTEKGKDVELRCDPISGHTALYWYRQSLGQGLEFLIYFQGNSAPDKSGLPSDRFSAERTGGSVSTLTIQRTQQEDSAVYLCASSIEPLYEQYFGPGTRLTVT.

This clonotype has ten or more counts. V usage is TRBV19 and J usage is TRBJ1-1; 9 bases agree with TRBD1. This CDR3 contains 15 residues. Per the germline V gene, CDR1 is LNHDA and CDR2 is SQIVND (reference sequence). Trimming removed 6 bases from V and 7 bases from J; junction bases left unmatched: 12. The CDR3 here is CASRRDRDPFFEAFF. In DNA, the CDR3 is TGTGCCAGTAGGCGGGACAGGGATCCGTTTTTTGAAGCTTTCTTT.

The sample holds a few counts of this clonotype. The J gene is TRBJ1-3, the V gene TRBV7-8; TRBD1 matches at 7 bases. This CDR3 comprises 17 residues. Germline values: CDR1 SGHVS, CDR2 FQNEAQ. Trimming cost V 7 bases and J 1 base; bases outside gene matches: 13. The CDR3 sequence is CASIGPRQGWSGNTIYF. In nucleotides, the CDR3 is TGTGCCAGCATCGGCCCTCGACAGGGCTGGTCTGGAAACACCATATATTTT.

In nucleotides, the CDR3 is TGTGCCCAACGGGCAGGGGGCGAGGAGCGAGACTATGGCTACACCTTC. It specifies CAQRAGGEERDYGYTF. V and J are TRBV2 and TRBJ1-2; 8 bases line up with TRBD1. Trimming took 11 bases from V and 3 from J; bases not matched to a gene: 17. CDR1 is SNHLY and CDR2 is FYNNEI in the germline V gene. The CDR3 consists of 16 residues.

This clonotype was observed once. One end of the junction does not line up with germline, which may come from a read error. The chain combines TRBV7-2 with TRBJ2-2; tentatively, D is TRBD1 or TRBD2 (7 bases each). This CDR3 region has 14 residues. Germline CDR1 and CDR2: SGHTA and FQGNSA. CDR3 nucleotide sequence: TGTGCCAGCAGCCAGGGGGAGGGGGCCGGGGGGCTGTTTTTT. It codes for CASSQGEGAGGLFF.

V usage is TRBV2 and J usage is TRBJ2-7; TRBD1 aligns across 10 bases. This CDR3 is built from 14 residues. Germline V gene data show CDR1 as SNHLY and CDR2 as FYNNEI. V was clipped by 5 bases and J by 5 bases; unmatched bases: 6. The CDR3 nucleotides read TGTGCCAGCAGTTCGACAGGGGGCCGAAACGAGCAGTACTTC. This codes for CASSSTGGRNEQYF.

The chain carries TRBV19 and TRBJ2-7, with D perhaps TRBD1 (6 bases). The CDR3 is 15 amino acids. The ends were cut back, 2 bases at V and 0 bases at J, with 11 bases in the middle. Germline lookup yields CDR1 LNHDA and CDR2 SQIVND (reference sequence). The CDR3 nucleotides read TGTGCCAGTAGTATACCTGGGACACCCTCCTACGAGCAGTACTTC. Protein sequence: CASSIPGTPSYEQYF.